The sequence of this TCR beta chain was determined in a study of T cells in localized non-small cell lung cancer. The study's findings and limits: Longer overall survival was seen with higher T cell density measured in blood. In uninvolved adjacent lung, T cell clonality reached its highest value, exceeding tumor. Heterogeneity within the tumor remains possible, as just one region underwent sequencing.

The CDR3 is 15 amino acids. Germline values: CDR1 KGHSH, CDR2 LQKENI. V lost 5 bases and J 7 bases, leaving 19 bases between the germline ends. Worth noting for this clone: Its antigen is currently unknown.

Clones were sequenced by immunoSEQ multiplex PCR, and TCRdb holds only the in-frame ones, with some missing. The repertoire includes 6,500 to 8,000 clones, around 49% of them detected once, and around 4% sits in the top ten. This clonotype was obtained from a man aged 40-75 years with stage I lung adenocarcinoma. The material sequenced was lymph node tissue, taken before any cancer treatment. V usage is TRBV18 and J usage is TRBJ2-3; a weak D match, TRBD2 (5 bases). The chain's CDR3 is CASSASETTRNTQYF. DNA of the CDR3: TGTGCCAGCTCAGCTTCCGAGACTACTCGGAATACGCAGTATTTT.